The entry that follows covers one T cell receptor beta chain sequence. Its antigen is as yet unknown. Germline assignment: CDR1 SEHNR and CDR2 FQNEAQ (reference sequence). Trimming took 2 bases from V and 9 from J, leaving 22 bases between them. This CDR3 spans 16 amino acids. This entry belongs to a study of cytomegalovirus exposure and HLA in healthy donors. Primers: 60 Vbeta forward and 13 Jbeta reverse. Profiling relied on immunoSEQ multiplex PCR, and the TCRdb table lists in-frame clones only, not all of them. The sample has some 250,000 clones; about 80% are singletons. Study results and limitations: Later analysis suggested links between common viral pathogens and several top significant clusters. Segments of the TCR beta V type were, in most cases, productive about 90% or about 30% of the time in an earlier analysis. Later analysis placed DRB1 highest and HLA-C lowest in TCR association rates, which differed by HLA locus.

The source is a woman in her 40s in good health and CMV-seropositive. What was sequenced was PBMCs. The chain employs TRBV7-9 and TRBJ2-5, with D possibly TRBD2 on 6 matching bases. The CDR3 DNA sequence: TGTGCCAGCAGCTTACAGCTGACATCCAGGAGGGAGGCCCAGTACTTC. It yields the protein CASSLQLTSRREAQYF.